One and the same sample provided the 8 T cell receptor beta chains below, sequenced in a study of blood T cells in healthy people across ages. Combining a sample-barcoded 5' primer with a J-beta primer mix, a second PCR ran for roughly 6 to 12 cycles. TCRdb ran MiXCR on the 5' RACE reads and lists one entry per CDR3 protein. This sample carries 710,000 or so distinct CDR3 sequences, approximately 30% of them seen once, and the ten largest clones take roughly 15%. Material for sequencing was blood. These receptors all stem from an elderly woman in good health.

This clonotype was recorded at least ten times. The chain recombines TRBV7-2 with TRBJ1-5; unclear D gene. Germline V gives CDR1 SGHTA, CDR2 FQGNSA. CDR3 length equals 14 residues. Trimming shortened V by 2 bases and J by 3 bases, and 8 bases separated the two germline ends. CDR3 amino acids: CASSLSRYNQPQHF. CDR3 DNA sequence: TGTGCCAGCAGCTTATCCAGATACAATCAGCCCCAGCATTTT.

In this sample, this clonotype turned up a few times. For the CDR3, the DNA is TGCGCCAGCAGCTTGCCTAGCGGGATTCTGGGGGAGACCCAGTACTTC. It translates to CASSLPSGILGETQYF. The genes are TRBV5-1 and TRBJ2-7, with 9 nucleotides matching TRBD2. The J call may be faulty, since TRBJ2-5 better matches the DNA end. Germline CDR1 and CDR2: SGHRS and YFSETQ. The CDR3 loop spans 16 amino acids.

Ten or more counts support this clonotype. The chain has TRBV5-5 and TRBJ2-7; 7 nucleotides line up with TRBD1. Trimming cost V 2 bases and J 3 bases; bases outside gene matches: 8. CDR1 is SGHKS and CDR2 is YYEKEE in the germline V gene (reference sequence). This CDR3 is 15 amino acids long. The CDR3 nucleotides read TGTGCCAGCAGCTTAGTCCAGGGGGTACTCTACGAGCAGTACTTC. Residues: CASSLVQGVLYEQYF.

This clonotype was detected ten times or more. The DNA for the CDR3 is TGCAGTGCTAGAGGCCAGGGACCGATTAATTCACCCCTCCACTTT. It codes for CSARGQGPINSPLHF. This chain links TRBV20-1 with TRBJ1-6; D is perhaps TRBD1 (5 bases). The CDR3 contains 15 residues. The ends were cut back, 1 base at V and 6 bases at J, with 13 bases in the middle. CDR1 and CDR2 (germline): DFQATT, SNEGSKA (reference sequence).

This clonotype showed up many times. The chain couples TRBV20-1 to TRBJ1-4; 9 nucleotides line up with TRBD1. Germline values: CDR1 DFQATT, CDR2 SNEGSKA (reference sequence). The CDR3 length is 16 residues. After removal of 2 bases from V and 8 bases from J, the junction contained 12 bases not matched to a gene. The CDR3, as DNA: TGCAGTGCTAGACGCACCACAGGGGGCCGGGGGGAAAAACTGTTTTTT. This translates into CSARRTTGGRGEKLFF.

This clonotype was seen more than once but under ten times. This may arise from a read error, as a much more abundant clone is one base away. The V gene is TRBV10-3, the J gene TRBJ2-3, with TRBD1 identical over 10 bases. The length of the CDR3 is 14 residues. Germline lookup yields CDR1 ENHRY and CDR2 SYGVKD. The V segment lost 7 bases and the J segment 6 bases; nucleotides outside the gene matches: 7. The CDR3 coding sequence is TGTGCCATCAACGGGGACAGGGGAGGGGATACGCAGTATTTT. It specifies CAINGDRGGDTQYF.

Concerning this clonotype itself: This may stem from a read error, because a much larger clone lies one nucleotide away. CDR3 loop: CASSKMQPRTSTDTQYF. For the CDR3, the DNA is TGTGCCAGCAGCAAAATGCAGCCACGGACTAGCACAGATACGCAGTATTTT. V gene TRBV21-1 combines with J gene TRBJ2-3. TRBV21-1 is a listed pseudogene. This CDR3 is 17 amino acids long.

This clonotype was seen at least ten times. The chain couples TRBV15 to TRBJ2-3, with D maybe TRBD1 (5 bases). From germline, CDR1 is LNHNV and CDR2 YYDKDF (reference sequence). The V end lost 1 base, the J end lost 6 bases, and 17 bases lay between the germline ends. The CDR3 is 16 residues long. The CDR3 is CATSRAEAQGEDTQYF. CDR3 DNA: TGTGCCACCAGCAGAGCTGAGGCCCAGGGCGAGGATACGCAGTATTTT.